This TCR beta chain was found in a study of CD8 T cells in Susac syndrome. Multiple sclerosis controls were treatment-naive patients with stable or active relapsing-remitting disease. Germline CDR1 is SGHRS and CDR2 is YFSETQ. Between the trimmed V and J ends, which lost 0 bases and 4 bases, there was a span of 10 bases. This CDR3 spans 14 amino acids. A quantity of 0.5 to 1 ug RNA underwent reverse transcription using random hexamers. A multiplex approach, immunoSEQ multiplex PCR, amplified TCR beta CDR3 across 54 Vbeta and 13 Jbeta. Each CDR3 protein gets one entry after TCRdb re-called the immunoSEQ multiplex PCR reads with MiXCR. Counted here are roughly 120,000 distinct CDR3 sequences, 85% to 95% occurring once; the ten biggest clones make up approximately 0.097%.

The origin of this receptor is a human donor with multiple sclerosis. The rearrangement uses TRBV5-1 and TRBJ1-1; no reliable D call. The specimen was CD4+ T cells from PBMCs. CDR3 in DNA: TGCGCCAGCAGCTTGGAGGCGGCGAGCACTGAAGCTTTCTTT. Translated, it gives CASSLEAASTEAFF. The full variable domain, with the rest looked up from reference TRBV5-1 and TRBJ1-1, is KAGVTQTPRYLIKTRGQQVTLSCSPISGHRSVSWYQQTPGQGLQFLFEYFSETQRNKGNFPGRFSGRQFSNSRSEMNVSTLELGDSALYLCASSLEAASTEAFFGQGTRLTVV.